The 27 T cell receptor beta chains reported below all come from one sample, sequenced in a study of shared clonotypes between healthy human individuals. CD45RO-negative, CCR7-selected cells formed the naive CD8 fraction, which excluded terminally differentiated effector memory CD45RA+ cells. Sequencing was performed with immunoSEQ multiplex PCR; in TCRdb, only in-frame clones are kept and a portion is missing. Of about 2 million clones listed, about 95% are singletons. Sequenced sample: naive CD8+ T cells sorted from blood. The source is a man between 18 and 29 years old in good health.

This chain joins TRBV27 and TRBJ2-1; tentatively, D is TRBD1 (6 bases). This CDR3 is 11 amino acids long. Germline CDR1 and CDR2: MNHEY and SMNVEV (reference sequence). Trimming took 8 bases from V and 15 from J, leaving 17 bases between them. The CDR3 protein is CASSPGHFMFF. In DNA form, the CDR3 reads TGTGCCAGCTCCCCGGGACATTTTATGTTCTTC.

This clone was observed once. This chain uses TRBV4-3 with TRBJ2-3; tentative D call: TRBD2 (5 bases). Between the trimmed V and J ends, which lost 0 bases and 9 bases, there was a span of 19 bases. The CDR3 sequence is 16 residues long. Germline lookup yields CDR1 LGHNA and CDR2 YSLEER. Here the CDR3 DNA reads TGCGCCAGCAGCCAAGATCTAGCCCGAGACCGACTCACGCAGTATTTT. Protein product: CASSQDLARDRLTQYF.

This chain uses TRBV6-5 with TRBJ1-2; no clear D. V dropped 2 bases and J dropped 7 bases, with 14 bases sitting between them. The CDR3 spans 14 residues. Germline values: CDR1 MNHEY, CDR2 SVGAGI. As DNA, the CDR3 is TGTGCCAGCAGTTACACGGCGGAGGAGGGTGGCTACACCTTC. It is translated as CASSYTAEEGGYTF.

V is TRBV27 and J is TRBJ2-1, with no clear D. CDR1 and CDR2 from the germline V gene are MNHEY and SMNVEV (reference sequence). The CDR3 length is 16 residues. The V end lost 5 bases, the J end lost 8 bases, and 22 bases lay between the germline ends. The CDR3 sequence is CASSLGPGSIRDEQFF. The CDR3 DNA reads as TGTGCCAGCAGTCTAGGACCGGGCTCTATTCGCGATGAGCAGTTCTTC.

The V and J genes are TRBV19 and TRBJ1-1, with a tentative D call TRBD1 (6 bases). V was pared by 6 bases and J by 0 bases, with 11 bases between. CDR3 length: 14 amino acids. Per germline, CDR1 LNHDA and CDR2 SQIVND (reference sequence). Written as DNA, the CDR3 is TGTGCCAGTAGGCCGGGACACCTGAACACTGAAGCTTTCTTT. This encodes CASRPGHLNTEAFF. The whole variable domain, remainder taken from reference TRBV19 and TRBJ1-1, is DGGITQSPKYLFRKEGQNVTLSCEQNLNHDAMYWYRQDPGQGLRLIYYSQIVNDFQKGDIAEGYSVSREKKESFPLTVTSAQKNPTAFYLCASRPGHLNTEAFFGQGTRLTVV.

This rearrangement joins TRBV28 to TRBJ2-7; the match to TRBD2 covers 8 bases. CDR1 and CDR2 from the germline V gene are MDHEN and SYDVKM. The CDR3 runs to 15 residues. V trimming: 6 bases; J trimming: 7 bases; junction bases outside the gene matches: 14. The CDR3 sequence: CASSRRASGWREQYF. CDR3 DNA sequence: TGTGCCAGCAGCCGCCGGGCTAGCGGGTGGAGGGAGCAGTACTTC.

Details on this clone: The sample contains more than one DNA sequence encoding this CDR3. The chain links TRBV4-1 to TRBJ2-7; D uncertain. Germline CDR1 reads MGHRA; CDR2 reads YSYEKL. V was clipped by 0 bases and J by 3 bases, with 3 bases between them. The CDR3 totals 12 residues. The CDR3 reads CASSQEGYEQYF. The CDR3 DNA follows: TGCGCCAGCAGCCAAGAAGGCTACGAGCAGTACTTC.

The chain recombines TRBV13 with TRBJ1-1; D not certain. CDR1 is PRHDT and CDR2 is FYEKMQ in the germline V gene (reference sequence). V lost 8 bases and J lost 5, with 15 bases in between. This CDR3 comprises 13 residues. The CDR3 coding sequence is TGTGCCAGCGCTATGAGGGAATCGACTGAAGCTTTCTTT. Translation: CASAMRESTEAFF.

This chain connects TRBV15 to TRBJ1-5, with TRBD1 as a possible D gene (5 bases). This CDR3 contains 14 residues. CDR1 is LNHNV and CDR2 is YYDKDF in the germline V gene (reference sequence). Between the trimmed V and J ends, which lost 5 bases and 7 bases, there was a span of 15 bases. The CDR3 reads CATSRGGDWQPQHF. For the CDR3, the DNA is TGTGCCACCAGCCGGGGGGGAGATTGGCAGCCCCAGCATTTT. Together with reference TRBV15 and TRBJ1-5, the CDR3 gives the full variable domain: DAMVIQNPRYQVTQFGKPVTLSCSQTLNHNVMYWYQQKSSQAPKLLFHYYDKDFNNEADTPDNFQSRRPNTSFCFLDIRSPGLGDTAMYLCATSRGGDWQPQHFGDGTRLSIL.

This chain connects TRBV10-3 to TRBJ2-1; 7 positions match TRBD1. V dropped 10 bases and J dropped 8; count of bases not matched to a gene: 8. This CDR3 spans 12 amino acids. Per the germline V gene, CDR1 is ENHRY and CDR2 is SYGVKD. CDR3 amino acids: CATSRDRDEQFF. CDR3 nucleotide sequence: TGTGCCACCAGCCGGGACAGAGATGAGCAGTTCTTC.

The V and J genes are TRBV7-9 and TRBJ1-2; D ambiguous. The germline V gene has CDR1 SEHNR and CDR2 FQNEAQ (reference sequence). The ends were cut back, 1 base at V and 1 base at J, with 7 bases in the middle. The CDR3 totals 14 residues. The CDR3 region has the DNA TGTGCCAGCAGCTTAGTAGCCAATAACTATGGCTACACCTTC. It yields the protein CASSLVANNYGYTF.

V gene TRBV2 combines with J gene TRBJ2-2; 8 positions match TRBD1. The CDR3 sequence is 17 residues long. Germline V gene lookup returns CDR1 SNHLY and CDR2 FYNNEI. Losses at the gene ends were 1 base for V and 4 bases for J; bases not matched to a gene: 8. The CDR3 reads CASSEERRTGFTGELFF. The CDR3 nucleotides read TGTGCCAGCAGTGAAGAACGTCGGACAGGGTTCACCGGGGAGCTGTTTTTT.

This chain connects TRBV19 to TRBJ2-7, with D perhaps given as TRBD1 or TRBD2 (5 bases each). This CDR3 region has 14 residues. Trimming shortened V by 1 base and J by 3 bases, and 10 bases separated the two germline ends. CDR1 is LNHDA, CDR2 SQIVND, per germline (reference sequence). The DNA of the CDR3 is TGTGCCAGTAGTATAGTCGGGACGGACTACGAGCAGTACTTC. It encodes CASSIVGTDYEQYF.

This CDR3 is CASTVWSGSETQYF. The DNA for the CDR3 is TGTGCCAGCACAGTTTGGTCAGGCTCTGAGACCCAGTACTTC. The chain has TRBV28 and TRBJ2-5; D gene unclear. Between the trimmed V and J ends, which lost 7 bases and 5 bases, there was a span of 17 bases. The CDR3 has 14 residues. Germline V gene lookup returns CDR1 MDHEN and CDR2 SYDVKM. Variable domain in full (rest from reference TRBV28 and TRBJ2-5): DVKVTQSSRYLVKRTGEKVFLECVQDMDHENMFWYRQDPGLGLRLIYFSYDVKMKEKGDIPEGYSVSREKKERFSLILESASTNQTSMYLCASTVWSGSETQYFGPGTRLLVL.

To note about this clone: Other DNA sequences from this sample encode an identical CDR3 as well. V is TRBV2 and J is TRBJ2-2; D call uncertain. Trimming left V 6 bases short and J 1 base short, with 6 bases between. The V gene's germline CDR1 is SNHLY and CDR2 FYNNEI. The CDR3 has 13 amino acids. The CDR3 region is CASRDLNTGELFF. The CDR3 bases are TGTGCCAGCAGGGACCTGAACACCGGGGAGCTGTTTTTT.

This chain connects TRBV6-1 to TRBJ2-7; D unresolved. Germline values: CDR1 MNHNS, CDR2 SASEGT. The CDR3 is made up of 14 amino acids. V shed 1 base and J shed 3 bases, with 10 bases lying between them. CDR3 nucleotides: TGTGCCAGCAGTGAAGTAGAGTCACACTACGAGCAGTACTTC. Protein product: CASSEVESHYEQYF.

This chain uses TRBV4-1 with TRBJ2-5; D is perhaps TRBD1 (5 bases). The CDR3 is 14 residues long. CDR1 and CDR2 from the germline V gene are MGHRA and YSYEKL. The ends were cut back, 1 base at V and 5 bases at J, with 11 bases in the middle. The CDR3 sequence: CASSQGQFGETQYF. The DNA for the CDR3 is TGCGCCAGCAGCCAAGGACAGTTTGGGGAGACCCAGTACTTC.

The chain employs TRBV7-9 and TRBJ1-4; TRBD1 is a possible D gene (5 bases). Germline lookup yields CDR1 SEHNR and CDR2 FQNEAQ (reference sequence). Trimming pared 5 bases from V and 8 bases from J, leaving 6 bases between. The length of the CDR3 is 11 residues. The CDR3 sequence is CASSGGEKLFF. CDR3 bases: TGTGCCAGCAGCGGGGGGGAAAAACTGTTTTTT.

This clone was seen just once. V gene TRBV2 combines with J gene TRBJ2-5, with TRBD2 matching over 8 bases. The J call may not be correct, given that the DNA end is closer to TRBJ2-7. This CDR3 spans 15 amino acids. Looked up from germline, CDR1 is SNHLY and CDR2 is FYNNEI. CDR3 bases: TGTGCCAGCAGCGGCTCGGGGGGGCGATTATACGAGCAGTACTTC. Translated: CASSGSGGRLYEQYF.

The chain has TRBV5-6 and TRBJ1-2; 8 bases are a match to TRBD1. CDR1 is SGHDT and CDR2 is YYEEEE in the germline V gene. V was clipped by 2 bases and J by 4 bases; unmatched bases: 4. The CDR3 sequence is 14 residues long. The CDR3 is CASSFQGATYGYTF. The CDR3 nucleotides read TGTGCCAGCAGCTTCCAGGGGGCCACCTATGGCTACACCTTC.

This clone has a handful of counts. CDR3 region: CASSLGVGYQETQYF. The CDR3 nucleotides are TGCGCCAGCAGCTTGGGGGTTGGGTACCAAGAGACCCAGTACTTC. The chain joins TRBV5-1 to TRBJ2-5; no reliable D call. The length of the CDR3 is 15 residues. V lost 0 bases and J 0 bases, leaving 9 bases between the germline ends. Germline V gene data show CDR1 as SGHRS and CDR2 as YFSETQ.

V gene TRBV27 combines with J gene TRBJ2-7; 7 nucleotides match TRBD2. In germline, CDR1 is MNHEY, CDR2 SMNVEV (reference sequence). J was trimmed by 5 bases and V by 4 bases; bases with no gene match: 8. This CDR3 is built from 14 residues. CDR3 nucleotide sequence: TGTGCCAGCAGTTGGGGGGGGAGTGGAAACGAGCAGTACTTC. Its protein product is CASSWGGSGNEQYF.

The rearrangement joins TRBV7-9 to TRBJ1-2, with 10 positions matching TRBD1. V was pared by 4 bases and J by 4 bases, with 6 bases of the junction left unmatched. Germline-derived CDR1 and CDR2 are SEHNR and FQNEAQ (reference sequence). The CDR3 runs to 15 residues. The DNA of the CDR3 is TGTGCCAGCAGCTCACCGGGACAGGGGACCTATGGCTACACCTTC. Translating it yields CASSSPGQGTYGYTF.

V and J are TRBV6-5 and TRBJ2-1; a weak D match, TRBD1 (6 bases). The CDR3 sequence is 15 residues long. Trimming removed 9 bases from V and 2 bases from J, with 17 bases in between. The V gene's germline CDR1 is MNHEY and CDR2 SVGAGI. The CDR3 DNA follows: TGTGCCAGGATTAACAGGGAGTTGCCCTACAATGAGCAGTTCTTC. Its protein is CARINRELPYNEQFF.

The CDR3 sequence: CASSADSPGELFF. The CDR3 coding sequence is TGTGCCAGCAGCGCGGACAGTCCCGGGGAGCTGTTTTTT. The chain combines TRBV9 with TRBJ2-2, with D possibly TRBD1 on 6 matching bases. The CDR3 is 13 amino acids. Germline V lookup: CDR1 SGDLS, CDR2 YYNGEE. Trimming stripped 3 bases from V and 6 bases from J, with 9 bases between. Drawing the rest from reference TRBV9 and TRBJ2-2, the complete variable domain is DSGVTQTPKHLITATGQRVTLRCSPRSGDLSVYWYQQSLDQGLQFLIQYYNGEERAKGNILERFSAQQFPDLHSELNLSSLELGDSALYFCASSADSPGELFFGEGSRLTVL.

DNA for the CDR3: TGTGCCAGTAGTAAGGAGTCTGAAGCTTTCTTT. Translating gives CASSKESEAFF. V and J are TRBV19 and TRBJ1-1; D gene unclear. V lost 4 bases and J lost 6, with 6 bases in between. Germline CDR1 reads LNHDA; CDR2 reads SQIVND (reference sequence). The CDR3 extends over 11 amino acids. Looking up the rest from reference TRBV19 and TRBJ1-1 gives the full variable domain: DGGITQSPKYLFRKEGQNVTLSCEQNLNHDAMYWYRQDPGQGLRLIYYSQIVNDFQKGDIAEGYSVSREKKESFPLTVTSAQKNPTAFYLCASSKESEAFFGQGTRLTVV.

Here the CDR3 reads CASSAQGEYEQYF. CDR3 sequence (DNA): TGTGCCAGCAGCGCACAGGGGGAGTACGAGCAGTACTTC. The J gene is TRBJ2-7, the V gene TRBV9; 8 bases agree with TRBD1. The length of the CDR3 is 13 residues. From germline, CDR1 is SGDLS and CDR2 YYNGEE. Germline trimming cut 3 bases from V and 4 bases from J; bases unmatched to any gene: 3.